The 27 T cell receptor beta chains in this list originate from one sample, sequenced in a study of T cells in Graves' hyperthyroidism and ophthalmopathy. Researchers took RNA transcripts and amplified the TCR beta CDR3 regions from them. First-round RT-PCR targeting the TCR CDR3 was performed with the HTBI primer set. Using its own MiXCR run on the multiplex PCR reads, TCRdb lists one record per CDR3 protein. The sample includes roughly 290,000 distinct CDR3 sequences, about 14% of them seen just once. The sample comprised blood. The receptors stem from a woman aged 30 to 39 with Graves' hyperthyroidism that later progressed to Graves' ophthalmopathy.

The chain links TRBV20-1 to TRBJ2-3; maybe TRBD1 (6 bases). Deletions cut 5 bases from V and 3 bases from J, with 18 bases between. The germline V gene has CDR1 DFQATT and CDR2 SNEGSKA (reference sequence). CDR3 size: 15 residues. The DNA of the CDR3 is TGCAGTGCTGTAAACTCAGGGGTGGGTACAGATACGCAGTATTTT. This sequence encodes CSAVNSGVGTDTQYF.

Turning to this clonotype: Relative to the germline gene, one junction end is altered; a read error may explain this. The CDR3 spells CVSRASTVYEQYF. The CDR3 DNA sequence: TGTGTCAGTAGGGCCTCAACGGTCTACGAGCAGTACTTC. This rearrangement joins TRBV19 to TRBJ2-7; no clear D. Germline V gives CDR1 LNHDA, CDR2 SQIVND (reference sequence). The CDR3 is 13 amino acids.

The chain carries TRBV20-1 and TRBJ2-3; TRBD2 matches at 11 bases. Looked up from germline, CDR1 is DFQATT and CDR2 is SNEGSKA (reference sequence). V was pared by 5 bases and J by 7 bases, with 17 bases of the junction left unmatched. This CDR3 has 17 residues. The CDR3 loop reads CSAETRTSGRPVNTQYF. CDR3 bases: TGCAGTGCTGAGACTAGGACTAGCGGGCGGCCGGTTAATACGCAGTATTTT.

The CDR3 sequence: CASAPTGLAGGNEQFF. DNA for the CDR3: TGCGCCAGCGCCCCGACTGGACTAGCGGGGGGTAATGAGCAGTTCTTC. The chain links TRBV5-1 to TRBJ2-1; 14 bases are shared with TRBD2. This CDR3 region has 16 residues. J was trimmed by 7 bases and V by 7 bases; bases with no gene match: 10. Looked up from germline, CDR1 is SGHRS and CDR2 is YFSETQ.

In this sample, this clonotype turned up many times. The chain carries TRBV29-1 and TRBJ1-1; D is ambiguous. The CDR3 contains 11 residues. V was clipped by 7 bases and J by 3 bases, with 9 bases between them. Germline loops: CDR1 SQVTM, CDR2 ANQGSEA. The CDR3 DNA is TGCAGCGGGAGTTGGGACACTGAAGCTTTCTTT. It specifies CSGSWDTEAFF.

This clonotype came up many times. This chain connects TRBV7-2 to TRBJ2-7; tentatively, D is TRBD1 (6 bases). V lost 3 bases, J lost 2 bases, and 14 bases lay in between. Germline CDR1 reads SGHTA; CDR2 reads FQGNSA. The CDR3 is made up of 15 amino acids. CDR3 sequence reads: CASSLGAGGPYEQYF. CDR3 coding DNA: TGTGCCAGCAGCTTGGGGGCCGGAGGACCCTACGAGCAGTACTTC.

This clonotype was counted only a few times. This may stem from a read error, because a much larger clone lies one nucleotide away. The rearrangement links TRBV30 to TRBJ2-7, with a possible D match to TRBD2 (6 bases). Trimming left V 5 bases short and J 7 bases short, with 18 bases between. Germline V CDR1 and CDR2: GTSNPN, SVGIG (reference sequence). The CDR3 loop spans 13 amino acids. The chain's CDR3 is CAWEQEGLGEQYF. CDR3 DNA: TGTGCCTGGGAACAGGAGGGCCTGGGGGAGCAGTACTTC.

This clonotype was picked up many times. The rearrangement uses TRBV28 and TRBJ2-5; perhaps TRBD1 as D (5 bases). V lost 8 bases and J lost 4, with 14 bases in between. This CDR3 contains 13 residues. Per the germline V gene, CDR1 is MDHEN and CDR2 is SYDVKM. The CDR3 is CASVPAGLETQYF. As DNA, the CDR3 is TGTGCCAGCGTCCCTGCAGGGTTAGAGACCCAGTACTTC.

The table lists this clonotype with many counts. This chain connects TRBV11-2 to TRBJ2-5; TRBD2 matches at 7 bases. With 5 bases clipped from V and 3 bases from J, the junction kept 12 bases outside the gene matches. The germline CDR1 and CDR2 sequences are SGHAT and FQNNGV. CDR3 length equals 16 residues. CDR3 loop: CASSRVAAGMEETQYF. The CDR3 bases are TGTGCCAGCAGCCGGGTTGCAGCGGGAATGGAAGAGACCCAGTACTTC. Drawing the rest from reference TRBV11-2 and TRBJ2-5, the complete variable domain is EAGVAQSPRYKIIEKRQSVAFWCNPISGHATLYWYQQILGQGPKLLIQFQNNGVVDDSQLPKDRFSAERLKGVDSTLKIQPAKLEDSAVYLCASSRVAAGMEETQYFGPGTRLLVL.

This clonotype showed up just a few times. The chain has TRBV4-3 and TRBJ2-7; D gene uncertain. Per the germline V gene, CDR1 is LGHNA and CDR2 is YSLEER. Deletions cut 0 bases from V and 2 bases from J, with 8 bases between. This CDR3 region has 14 residues. The CDR3 sequence is CASSQDPTAYEQYF. CDR3 coding DNA: TGCGCCAGCAGCCAAGATCCCACAGCCTACGAGCAGTACTTC.

The chain carries TRBV27 and TRBJ1-4, with D unresolved. With 4 bases removed from V and 0 bases from J, the gap between germline ends came to 6 bases. This CDR3 has 14 amino acids. The V gene's germline CDR1 is MNHEY and CDR2 SMNVEV (reference sequence). DNA of the CDR3: TGTGCCAGCAGTTATAGGCCAACTAATGAAAAACTGTTTTTT. Amino acid sequence: CASSYRPTNEKLFF.

The chain carries TRBV2 and TRBJ1-5; D call uncertain. The length of the CDR3 is 14 residues. V lost 6 bases, J lost 10 bases, and 19 bases lay in between. Germline V gene data show CDR1 as SNHLY and CDR2 as FYNNEI. CDR3 sequence (DNA): TGTGCCAGCAGGCAAGAACTGCCGGACTCACCCCAGCATTTT. Translation gives CASRQELPDSPQHF.

This clonotype has at least ten counts. This rearrangement joins TRBV24-1 to TRBJ2-5; TRBD1 aligns across 9 bases. This CDR3 is 16 amino acids long. Trimming cost V 9 bases and J 1 base; bases outside gene matches: 11. In germline, CDR1 is KGHDR, CDR2 SFDVKD. In DNA form, the CDR3 reads TGTGCCACCGGGTTATCCGGGACAGGGAGCCAAGAGACCCAGTACTTC. Translation: CATGLSGTGSQETQYF.

This clonotype was recorded many times. The chain links TRBV11-2 to TRBJ2-2, with 10 bases lining up with TRBD1. With 0 bases clipped from V and 5 bases from J, the junction kept 9 bases outside the gene matches. The germline CDR1 and CDR2 sequences are SGHAT and FQNNGV. The CDR3 has 18 residues. CDR3 DNA: TGTGCCAGCAGCTTAGAACGAAGACAGGGGGCAAGGACCGGGGAGCTGTTTTTT. It codes for CASSLERRQGARTGELFF.

This clonotype was observed at least ten times. The chain links TRBV6-6 to TRBJ1-2; D not resolved. The CDR3 is 14 amino acids. Germline-derived CDR1 and CDR2 are MNHNY and SVGAGI (reference sequence). Trimming removed 0 bases from V and 5 bases from J, with 10 bases in between. CDR3 bases: TGTGCCAGCAGTTACTCGGGAGGGAGGTATGGCTACACCTTC. Translation: CASSYSGGRYGYTF.

The table lists this clonotype with many counts. J is TRBJ2-5 and V is TRBV11-2, with 12 bases matching TRBD2. V dropped 7 bases and J dropped 5; count of bases not matched to a gene: 8. CDR3 length equals 15 residues. Germline CDR1 SGHAT, CDR2 FQNNGV. CDR3 amino acids: CASTDLAGGPETQYF. The CDR3 region has the DNA TGTGCCAGCACCGATCTAGCGGGAGGGCCGGAGACCCAGTACTTC.

This clonotype came up many times. CDR3 sequence (DNA): TGCAGCGTTTGGGACATCACCCGGGGGCTAGCGGGGCCGTCCTCCTACGAGCAGTACTTC. Its protein product is CSVWDITRGLAGPSSYEQYF. The chain is built from TRBV29-1 and TRBJ2-7, with 9 bases fitting TRBD2. V gave up 5 bases and J gave up 0 bases; unmatched junction bases: 23. The germline V gene encodes CDR1 SQVTM and CDR2 ANQGSEA. The CDR3 loop spans 20 amino acids.

The chain carries TRBV20-1 and TRBJ1-6, with 9 bases fitting TRBD1. The CDR3 consists of 13 residues. Germline V CDR1 and CDR2: DFQATT, SNEGSKA (reference sequence). Unmatched junction bases numbered 4, after V lost 5 bases and J lost 8 bases. CDR3 DNA sequence: TGCAGTGCTGCCCGGGACAGGGATTCACCCCTCCACTTT. The encoded protein is CSAARDRDSPLHF.

In this sample, this clonotype turned up many times. The V gene is TRBV29-1, the J gene TRBJ1-1; 7 bases are shared with TRBD1. CDR3 size: 13 residues. The germline CDR1 and CDR2 sequences are SQVTM and ANQGSEA. Trimming cost V 8 bases and J 1 base; bases outside gene matches: 7. This chain's CDR3 is CSLGDRENTEAFF. The CDR3 DNA sequence: TGCAGCCTAGGGGACAGAGAGAACACTGAAGCTTTCTTT.

This clonotype was counted at least ten times. The chain uses TRBV20-1 and TRBJ2-5; D uncertain. Trimming removed 0 bases at V and 4 bases at J, with 3 bases between. CDR3 length equals 11 residues. Per germline, CDR1 DFQATT and CDR2 SNEGSKA (reference sequence). The CDR3 bases are TGCAGTGCTAGAGATCGAGAGACCCAGTACTTC. It translates to CSARDRETQYF.

The chain employs TRBV6-1 and TRBJ2-7, with 12 bases lining up with TRBD1. J was trimmed by 4 bases and V by 5 bases; bases with no gene match: 6. The CDR3 is 15 residues long. Germline CDR1 and CDR2: MNHNS and SASEGT. CDR3 nucleotides: TGTGCCAGCAGTTCGGGACAGGGGGCGCCATACGAGCAGTACTTC. This gives the protein CASSSGQGAPYEQYF.

This clonotype was seen many times. The V gene is TRBV12-3 or TRBV12-4, the J gene TRBJ1-1; TRBD1 agrees at 7 bases. This CDR3 is built from 15 residues. Germline trimming cut 7 bases from V and 3 bases from J; bases unmatched to any gene: 11. CDR3 nucleotides: TGTGCCAGCACCCCGCGGGACAGCCTGTACACTGAAGCTTTCTTT. Translating it yields CASTPRDSLYTEAFF.

There are many counts of this clonotype. The rearrangement uses TRBV18 and TRBJ1-1, with TRBD1 matching over 7 bases. The germline gives CDR1 KGHSH, CDR2 LQKENI. The CDR3 has 16 amino acids. Germline trimming cut 3 bases from V and 0 bases from J; bases unmatched to any gene: 7. The CDR3 here is CASSPTGNGMNTEAFF. CDR3 bases: TGTGCCAGCTCACCGACAGGGAATGGAATGAACACTGAAGCTTTCTTT.

This chain joins TRBV7-3 and TRBJ2-7; possible D gene TRBD2, 6 bases. The V end lost 5 bases, the J end lost 2 bases, and 13 bases lay between the germline ends. The germline gives CDR1 SGHTA, CDR2 FQGTGA. There are 14 residues in the CDR3. DNA for the CDR3: TGTGCCAGCAGCCCCAAGGACTATACCTACGAGCAGTACTTC. Translating it yields CASSPKDYTYEQYF.

J is TRBJ1-2 and V is TRBV12-3 or TRBV12-4; no clear D gene. The V and J ends lost 6 bases and 4 bases respectively, with 18 bases between them. This CDR3 comprises 15 residues. The CDR3 here is CASSAIGPYAYGYTF. The CDR3 region has the DNA TGTGCCAGCAGCGCCATAGGACCGTACGCCTATGGCTACACCTTC.

This clonotype was observed at least ten times. The chain links TRBV28 to TRBJ2-7, with 7 bases aligning to TRBD2. Germline V gene data show CDR1 as MDHEN and CDR2 as SYDVKM. J lost 3 bases, V lost 7 bases, and 9 bases had no gene match. This CDR3 is built from 14 residues. The CDR3 DNA reads as TGTGCCAGCACCTTGGGGAGGGATCTCTACGAGCAGTACTTC. Amino acids: CASTLGRDLYEQYF.

This clonotype was observed many times. V and J are TRBV7-2 and TRBJ1-1, with D tentatively TRBD1 (6 bases). Between the trimmed V and J ends, which lost 3 bases and 6 bases, there was a span of 23 bases. The CDR3 covers 17 residues. CDR1 is SGHTA and CDR2 is FQGNSA in the germline V gene. The CDR3 nucleotides are TGTGCCAGCAGCTTTAGCCCCCCCCGGGGGGCGAGGGCTGAAGCTTTCTTT. It specifies CASSFSPPRGARAEAFF.